Below, 7 T cell receptor beta chains from the same sample are listed, as sequenced in a study of blood T cell repertoires in COVID-19. Sequencing was performed with immunoSEQ multiplex PCR; in TCRdb, only in-frame clones are kept and a portion is missing. The data hold tens of thousands of clones, with 75% to 90% observed a single time. Sequenced input: peripheral blood. The receptors were sampled from a man between 60 and 75 years old with acute or convalescent COVID-19.

This sequence joins TRBV19 and TRBJ1-6, with 7 bases lining up with TRBD1. The germline gives CDR1 LNHDA, CDR2 SQIVND (reference sequence). J gave up 12 bases and V 8 bases, and 16 bases lay outside the gene matches. There are 15 residues in the CDR3. In DNA form, the CDR3 reads TGTGCCAGTCACCCAAACCCAGGGGGTAGGGGACCCCTCCACTTT. This gives the protein CASHPNPGGRGPLHF.

This chain uses TRBV2 with TRBJ1-3, with D possibly TRBD1 on 5 matching bases. The CDR3 contains 14 residues. V was clipped by 8 bases and J by 0 bases, with 11 bases between them. Germline V gene sequence: CDR1 SNHLY, CDR2 FYNNEI. This chain's CDR3 is CASDVGGSGNTIYF. Written as DNA, the CDR3 is TGTGCCAGCGATGTGGGGGGCTCTGGAAACACCATATATTTT. Using reference TRBV2 and TRBJ1-3 for the parts outside the CDR3, the full variable domain is EPEVTQTPSHQVTQMGQEVILRCVPISNHLYFYWYRQILGQKVEFLVSFYNNEISEKSEIFDDQFSVERPDGSNFTLKIRSTKLEDSAMYFCASDVGGSGNTIYFGEGSWLTVV.

The gene calls are TRBV21-1 and TRBJ1-1. TRBV21-1 is a pseudogene segment. The CDR3 loop spans 17 amino acids. CDR3 in amino acids: CASSTNTGGQGPPEAFF. CDR3 sequence (DNA): TGTGCCAGCAGCACCAACACGGGAGGGCAGGGCCCTCCTGAAGCTTTCTTT.

CDR3 in DNA: TGTGCCAGCAGTTCACCCCGGCAGGCCCAGACCTACGAGCAGTACTTC. This encodes CASSSPRQAQTYEQYF. The chain is built from TRBV28 and TRBJ2-7; D ambiguous. V was cut by 4 bases and J by 2 bases, with 18 bases left in between. The germline CDR1 and CDR2 sequences are MDHEN and SYDVKM. CDR3 length: 16 residues.

The chain employs TRBV9 and TRBJ2-3; TRBD1 matches 10 bases. The length of the CDR3 is 15 residues. Per germline, CDR1 SGDLS and CDR2 YYNGEE. The ends lost 2 bases at V and 5 bases at J; junction bases unmatched: 5. In nucleotides, the CDR3 is TGTGCCAGCAGCGTGGGGACAGGGGAACGAGATACGCAGTATTTT. Protein sequence: CASSVGTGERDTQYF. Complete variable domain (other parts from reference TRBV9 and TRBJ2-3): DSGVTQTPKHLITATGQRVTLRCSPRSGDLSVYWYQQSLDQGLQFLIQYYNGEERAKGNILERFSAQQFPDLHSELNLSSLELGDSALYFCASSVGTGERDTQYFGPGTRLTVL.

The chain joins TRBV28 to TRBJ1-2; D possibly corresponds to TRBD1 (6 bases). CDR1 is MDHEN and CDR2 is SYDVKM in the germline V gene. CDR3 length: 16 residues. Trimming took 2 bases from V and 0 from J, leaving 13 bases between them. The CDR3 protein is CASSLHGTYANYGYTF. The CDR3 DNA reads TGTGCCAGCAGTTTACATGGGACATATGCTAACTATGGCTACACCTTC.

The chain couples TRBV5-5 to TRBJ2-7; TRBD2 matches at 7 bases. The ends lost 4 bases at V and 0 bases at J; junction bases unmatched: 7. CDR3 size: 15 residues. In germline, CDR1 is SGHKS, CDR2 YYEKEE (reference sequence). The CDR3 protein is CASSPSSGVSYEQYF. CDR3 in DNA: TGTGCCAGCAGCCCTTCTAGCGGCGTCTCCTACGAGCAGTACTTC.